These 30 T cell receptor beta chains share one sample of origin, sequenced in a study of T cell responses to AZD1222 COVID-19 vaccine. Assay: immunoSEQ multiplex PCR; the TCRdb copy retains only in-frame clones and omits some. This table holds approximately 96,000 clones, about 89% found once. The sequencing here drew on peripheral blood, taken 28 days after the second AZD1222 dose. The receptors here all came from an adult who received the AZD1222 COVID-19 vaccine.

This clone has a single count. V is TRBV3-1 (or the pseudogene TRBV3-2) and J is TRBJ2-2; D gene uncertain. V lost 1 base and J lost 4, with 1 base in between. CDR3 length: 12 residues. Germline CDR1 reads LGHDT; CDR2 reads YNNKEL (reference sequence). The DNA of the CDR3 is TGTGCCAGCAGCCAAGTCACCGGGGAGCTGTTTTTT. It translates to CASSQVTGELFF.

This chain links TRBV7-3 with TRBJ2-2; 13 bases line up with TRBD2. The CDR3 has 17 amino acids. With V trimmed by 4 bases and J by 5 bases, 7 bases remained unmatched. In germline, CDR1 is SGHTA, CDR2 FQGTGA. CDR3 residues: CASSSRLAGGRTGELFF. The CDR3 DNA reads as TGTGCCAGCAGCTCCCGACTAGCGGGAGGTAGGACCGGGGAGCTGTTTTTT.

The chain combines TRBV4-1 with TRBJ2-5; 14 bases line up with TRBD2. J gave up 5 bases and V 4 bases, and 6 bases lay outside the gene matches. The germline CDR1 and CDR2 sequences are MGHRA and YSYEKL. The CDR3 sequence is 16 residues long. CDR3 sequence reads: CASSPGLAGGGETQYF. CDR3 in DNA: TGCGCCAGCAGCCCTGGACTAGCGGGGGGAGGGGAGACCCAGTACTTC.

This sequence joins TRBV30 and TRBJ2-3; 9 bases are shared with TRBD1. The CDR3 is 14 residues long. Germline V lookup: CDR1 GTSNPN, CDR2 SVGIG (reference sequence). V dropped 0 bases and J dropped 4; count of bases not matched to a gene: 2. The CDR3 DNA follows: TGTGCCTGGAGTGTGGGGACAGGGCCAGATACGCAGTATTTT. Its translation: CAWSVGTGPDTQYF.

The V and J genes are TRBV6-5 and TRBJ1-1; TRBD1 matches 7 bases. The V gene's germline CDR1 is MNHEY and CDR2 SVGAGI. V shed 5 bases and J 1 base; nucleotides not matched to a gene: 4. CDR3 length equals 14 residues. As DNA, the CDR3 is TGTGCCAGCAGTCAGACAGGGTGGAACACTGAAGCTTTCTTT. It encodes CASSQTGWNTEAFF.

The rearrangement uses TRBV5-4 and TRBJ2-1; TRBD2 aligns across 8 bases. CDR1 is SGHNT, CDR2 YYREEE, per germline (reference sequence). J was trimmed by 5 bases and V by 4 bases; bases with no gene match: 8. The CDR3 is 15 residues long. This chain's CDR3 is CASSGGLVWDNEQFF. The DNA of the CDR3 is TGTGCCAGCAGCGGGGGACTAGTGTGGGACAATGAGCAGTTCTTC.

This rearrangement joins TRBV11-2 to TRBJ2-5; the D is unclear. Germline assignment: CDR1 SGHAT and CDR2 FQNNGV. This CDR3 has 14 amino acids. V was shortened by 3 bases and J by 3 bases, with 11 bases between the two germline ends. The CDR3 loop is CASSFERLEETQYF. For the CDR3, the DNA is TGTGCCAGCAGCTTTGAGAGGTTAGAAGAGACCCAGTACTTC.

The chain couples TRBV24-1 to TRBJ2-1, with TRBD1 identical over 7 bases. V lost 3 bases and J lost 0; bases outside the gene matches: 4. This CDR3 comprises 16 residues. Germline-derived CDR1 and CDR2 are KGHDR and SFDVKD. The CDR3 loop is CATSDPGQSSYNEQFF. In nucleotides, the CDR3 is TGTGCCACCAGTGATCCGGGACAGAGCTCCTACAATGAGCAGTTCTTC.

The chain carries TRBV12-3 or TRBV12-4 and TRBJ1-3; D not resolved. This CDR3 is 13 amino acids long. With 6 bases removed from V and 4 bases from J, the gap between germline ends came to 10 bases. The CDR3 here is CASSPSGGNTIYF. The CDR3, as DNA: TGTGCCAGCAGCCCCTCGGGGGGAAACACCATATATTTT.

The V call is TRBV6-5, the J call TRBJ2-1; a possible D gene is TRBD2 (5 bases). V shed 4 bases and J shed 2 bases, with 9 bases lying between them. The CDR3 runs 14 residues. Per the germline V gene, CDR1 is MNHEY and CDR2 is SVGAGI. CDR3 in amino acids: CASSSLGTYNEQFF. CDR3 coding DNA: TGTGCCAGCAGTTCACTAGGGACCTACAATGAGCAGTTCTTC.

The genes are TRBV5-1 and TRBJ1-5; 9 bases align to TRBD1. The CDR3 has 15 residues. V lost 4 bases, J lost 5 bases, and 7 bases stayed unmatched. CDR1 is SGHRS, CDR2 YFSETQ, per germline. The CDR3, as DNA: TGCGCCAGCAGCCTACAGGGGACAGGGTATCAGCCCCAGCATTTT. Translation gives CASSLQGTGYQPQHF. The variable domain in full, completed from reference TRBV5-1 and TRBJ1-5, reads KAGVTQTPRYLIKTRGQQVTLSCSPISGHRSVSWYQQTPGQGLQFLFEYFSETQRNKGNFPGRFSGRQFSNSRSEMNVSTLELGDSALYLCASSLQGTGYQPQHFGDGTRLSIL.

This chain connects TRBV28 to TRBJ2-1; 13 bases match TRBD2. V shed 4 bases and J 4 bases; nucleotides not matched to a gene: 7. Per germline, CDR1 MDHEN and CDR2 SYDVKM. The CDR3 spans 17 residues. The CDR3 sequence: CASSSPRTSGRYNEQFF. The CDR3 coding sequence is TGTGCCAGCAGTTCCCCTCGGACTAGCGGGAGATACAATGAGCAGTTCTTC. The complete variable domain, with remaining parts taken from reference TRBV28 and TRBJ2-1, reads DVKVTQSSRYLVKRTGEKVFLECVQDMDHENMFWYRQDPGLGLRLIYFSYDVKMKEKGDIPEGYSVSREKKERFSLILESASTNQTSMYLCASSSPRTSGRYNEQFFGPGTRLTVL.

V gene TRBV23-1 combines with J gene TRBJ1-2; D remains unclear. TRBV23-1 carries the ORF label, with uncertain function. CDR3 size: 11 residues. V was shortened by 4 bases and J by 6 bases, with 6 bases between the two germline ends. The CDR3 loop reads CASSRRDGYTF. CDR3 sequence (DNA): TGCGCCAGCAGTCGAAGAGATGGCTACACCTTC.

The rearrangement links TRBV9 to TRBJ2-1, with TRBD1 matching 8 bases. CDR1 and CDR2 (germline): SGDLS, YYNGEE. The CDR3 has 15 residues. Trimming removed 4 bases from V and 1 base from J; junction bases left unmatched: 4. The CDR3 DNA reads TGTGCCAGCAGCCCCCGGACAGGGTCCTACAATGAGCAGTTCTTC. It is translated as CASSPRTGSYNEQFF.

The chain carries TRBV6-5 and TRBJ1-4; no clear D. The CDR3 contains 13 residues. Trimming left V 9 bases short and J 4 bases short, with 12 bases between. CDR1 MNHEY and CDR2 SVGAGI come from the germline V gene. The CDR3 here is CASTVQNNEKLFF. DNA for the CDR3: TGTGCCAGTACTGTTCAGAATAATGAAAAACTGTTTTTT.

The V and J genes are TRBV19 and TRBJ2-3; TRBD1 agrees at 7 bases. CDR1 and CDR2 from the germline V gene are LNHDA and SQIVND (reference sequence). The CDR3 extends over 16 amino acids. Trimming removed 4 bases from V and 0 bases from J; junction bases left unmatched: 7. The CDR3 DNA sequence: TGTGCCAGTAGTAACCGAGGGACAGTTAGCACAGATACGCAGTATTTT. This gives the protein CASSNRGTVSTDTQYF.

This sequence joins TRBV13 and TRBJ2-7, with a tentative D call TRBD1 (6 bases). Trimming cost V 5 bases and J 4 bases, with 12 bases left between them. This CDR3 has 13 residues. Germline V gene sequence: CDR1 PRHDT, CDR2 FYEKMQ (reference sequence). This chain's CDR3 is CASSLQGFYEQYF. The CDR3 coding sequence is TGTGCCAGCAGCCTCCAGGGGTTTTACGAGCAGTACTTC.

This chain links TRBV21-1 with TRBJ1-1; the DNA was not used to check the table's D call, TRBD1. TRBV21-1 is tagged as a pseudogene. The CDR3 is 14 residues long. DNA for the CDR3: TGTGCCAGCAGCAAACCCGGCAGGCTCACTGAAGCTTTCTTT. This encodes CASSKPGRLTEAFF.

V usage is TRBV7-3 and J usage is TRBJ1-5; D not certain. Per germline, CDR1 SGHTA and CDR2 FQGTGA. The CDR3 totals 13 residues. Trimming shortened V by 1 base and J by 0 bases, and 1 base separated the two germline ends. CDR3 in DNA: TGTGCCAGCAGCTTAAGTAGCAATCAGCCCCAGCATTTT. The encoded protein is CASSLSSNQPQHF.

The rearrangement uses TRBV9 and TRBJ1-5; D is unresolved. V lost 0 bases, J lost 2 bases, and 6 bases lay in between. CDR3 length: 14 amino acids. Germline CDR1 and CDR2: SGDLS and YYNGEE. The CDR3 nucleotides are TGTGCCAGCAGCGTAGGGAAGGGCAATCAGCCCCAGCATTTT. Translated: CASSVGKGNQPQHF.

V gene TRBV19 combines with J gene TRBJ1-2; D is undetermined. This CDR3 contains 11 residues. V lost 11 bases, J lost 2 bases, and 9 bases lay in between. Germline V CDR1 and CDR2: LNHDA, SQIVND (reference sequence). CDR3 sequence reads: CAVKVNYGYTF. The CDR3 DNA sequence: TGTGCCGTGAAGGTAAACTATGGCTACACCTTC.

The V gene is TRBV7-2, the J gene TRBJ1-4; 10 bases map to TRBD1. The V segment lost 8 bases and the J segment 8 bases; nucleotides outside the gene matches: 8. The CDR3 is made up of 14 amino acids. In germline, CDR1 is SGHTA, CDR2 FQGNSA. In DNA, the CDR3 is TGTGCCAGCGCGTACGACAGGGGGCTAGAAAAACTGTTTTTT. This translates into CASAYDRGLEKLFF.

This clone was found once. The chain combines TRBV2 with TRBJ2-3; TRBD1 agrees at 7 bases. The junction had 5 bases not matched to a gene; V was cut back by 5 bases and J by 0 bases. Germline V gene sequence: CDR1 SNHLY, CDR2 FYNNEI. The CDR3 has 15 amino acids. This CDR3 is CASSPGQVSTDTQYF. CDR3 DNA: TGTGCCAGCAGTCCAGGACAGGTCAGCACAGATACGCAGTATTTT.

This chain uses TRBV5-1 with TRBJ2-1, with 8 positions matching TRBD2. Germline CDR1 reads SGHRS; CDR2 reads YFSETQ. The V segment lost 7 bases and the J segment 5 bases; nucleotides outside the gene matches: 8. The CDR3 runs to 14 residues. CDR3 loop: CASGWTSTNNEQFF. In DNA form, the CDR3 reads TGCGCCAGCGGGTGGACTAGCACTAACAATGAGCAGTTCTTC.

The chain combines TRBV10-1 with TRBJ1-2, with TRBD1 matching 8 bases. With V trimmed by 8 bases and J by 0 bases, 5 bases remained unmatched. This CDR3 contains 14 residues. Per germline, CDR1 WNHNN and CDR2 SYGVQD (reference sequence). DNA of the CDR3: TGCGCCAGCGACGGACAGGGAACTAACTATGGCTACACCTTC. Translated: CASDGQGTNYGYTF.

The chain joins TRBV30 to TRBJ2-6; weak D call: TRBD2 (5 bases). The CDR3 spans 16 residues. CDR1 and CDR2 from the germline V gene are GTSNPN and SVGIG (reference sequence). Trimming stripped 1 base from V and 0 bases from J, with 10 bases between. CDR3 protein: CAWSAGRTSGANVLTF. The DNA of the CDR3 is TGTGCCTGGAGTGCTGGGAGAACCTCTGGGGCCAACGTCCTGACTTTC.

The J gene is TRBJ1-3, the V gene TRBV5-4; no clear D gene. The CDR3 covers 14 residues. Germline-derived CDR1 and CDR2 are SGHNT and YYREEE (reference sequence). The V end was cut by 4 bases, the J end by 1 base, with 9 bases between. The CDR3 reads CASSQWASGNTIYF. CDR3 in DNA: TGTGCCAGCAGCCAGTGGGCTTCTGGAAACACCATATATTTT.

The chain uses TRBV11-3 and TRBJ2-3; TRBD2 matches 12 bases. This CDR3 comprises 16 residues. Trimming cost V 0 bases and J 3 bases; bases outside gene matches: 1. The germline V gene encodes CDR1 SGHNT and CDR2 YENEEA. The CDR3 nucleotides read TGTGCCAGCAGCTTAGACGGGACTAGCGGGACAGATACGCAGTATTTT. Translation: CASSLDGTSGTDTQYF.

This rearrangement joins TRBV27 to TRBJ2-7; no reliable D call. From germline, CDR1 is MNHEY and CDR2 SMNVEV (reference sequence). V was clipped by 4 bases and J by 3 bases, with 13 bases between them. The CDR3 spans 14 residues. The CDR3 region has the DNA TGTGCCAGCAGTTCCGACCACGTAGTCTACGAGCAGTACTTC. Its protein product is CASSSDHVVYEQYF.

This sequence joins TRBV7-6 and TRBJ2-7, with D perhaps TRBD1 (6 bases). Germline CDR1 and CDR2: SGHVS and FNYEAQ. Trimming cost V 4 bases and J 3 bases, with 10 bases left between them. This CDR3 has 13 residues. The CDR3 coding sequence is TGTGCCAGCAGCTCCACAGGGTTCTACGAGCAGTACTTC. Protein product: CASSSTGFYEQYF.